This T cell receptor (beta chain) was found in a study of cytomegalovirus exposure and HLA in healthy donors. Overall study context: The early release's HLA-typed donors yielded 78 million or so unique TCRs.

Findings and caveats of the study: In vitro checks showed that a few CMV-associated chains really do target CMV antigens. Most likely, a cluster of highly shared sequence variants arose as a sequencing artifact.

The CDR3 sequence is 13 residues long. Germline CDR1 is SQVTM and CDR2 is ANQGSEA. V gave up 4 bases and J gave up 6 bases, with 13 bases separating them. Vbeta (60) and Jbeta (13) primers were used in the PCR. Only in-frame clones appear in the TCRdb table, and some are missing; sequencing was by immunoSEQ multiplex PCR. The sample consists of some 180,000 clones, approximately 73% of them appearing once. Details on this clone: Its antigen is unknown.

The sequenced material came from PBMCs. This clonotype originated in a woman in her 30s in good health and CMV-seropositive. The chain combines TRBV29-1 with TRBJ2-1; maybe TRBD1 (6 bases). CDR3 bases: TGCAGCGTTGCACTGAAAGGGGGCAATGAGCAGTTCTTC. Translation gives CSVALKGGNEQFF.